These 4 T cell receptor beta chains originate from one sample sequenced in a study of identifying expanded T cells in peripheral blood. The repertoire was sequenced with immunoSEQ multiplex PCR; TCRdb's copy has only in-frame clones and lacks some. Of under 70,000 clones listed, around 87% were seen once; the top ten hold around 4.3%. Material: blood. These TCRs come from a person aged 18 to 75 in good health.

CDR3 loop: CASSHNSYQPQHF. CDR3 DNA: TGTGCCAGCAGCCATAACAGTTATCAGCCCCAGCATTTT. The chain has TRBV7-8 and TRBJ1-5; D is unresolved. This CDR3 has 13 residues. Germline V lookup: CDR1 SGHVS, CDR2 FQNEAQ. Trimming stripped 5 bases from V and 5 bases from J, with 10 bases between.

The V call is TRBV6-4, the J call TRBJ2-1, with TRBD2 matching 15 bases. Germline trimming cut 0 bases from V and 4 bases from J; bases unmatched to any gene: 1. The CDR3 runs 17 residues. Germline V gene data show CDR1 as MRHNA and CDR2 as SNTAGT. CDR3 DNA: TGTGCCAGCAGTGACTCTGGGACTAGCGGGGGGTACAATGAGCAGTTCTTC. Encoded protein: CASSDSGTSGGYNEQFF.

V and J are TRBV30 and TRBJ1-5, with TRBD1 matching over 10 bases. The CDR3 has 14 amino acids. J lost 5 bases, V lost 3 bases, and 4 bases had no gene match. From germline, CDR1 is GTSNPN and CDR2 SVGIG (reference sequence). CDR3 nucleotide sequence: TGTGCCTGGAGCCCCGGGACAGGGGATCAGCCCCAGCATTTT. Amino acids: CAWSPGTGDQPQHF.

CDR3 nucleotides: TGTGCCAGCAGTGAAGGGAGGGTCTGGGATAGTCAGCCCCAGCATTTT. The encoded protein is CASSEGRVWDSQPQHF. The V and J genes are TRBV6-1 and TRBJ1-5; D not certain. Per the germline V gene, CDR1 is MNHNS and CDR2 is SASEGT. Trimming stripped 1 base from V and 6 bases from J, with 16 bases between. The CDR3 length is 16 residues.